The 21 T cell receptor beta chains reported below all come from one sample, sequenced in a study of blood T cell repertoires in COVID-19. Repertoires were generated with immunoSEQ multiplex PCR, while TCRdb's copy carries only in-frame clones and drops some. The repertoire includes around 100,000 clones, approximately 84% of them detected once, and around a sixth sits in the top ten. The sample comprised peripheral blood. The receptors stem from a woman in her sixties with acute or convalescent COVID-19.

The V gene is TRBV3-1 (or the pseudogene TRBV3-2), the J gene TRBJ1-2; tentative D call: TRBD1 (5 bases). This CDR3 is built from 14 residues. CDR1 is LGHDT, CDR2 YNNKEL, per germline (reference sequence). The germline V and J ends were trimmed by 1 base and 7 bases, with 13 bases remaining between them. The CDR3 region is CASSQVRGSGGYTF. The DNA for the CDR3 is TGTGCCAGCAGCCAAGTCCGGGGGAGTGGTGGCTACACCTTC.

The CDR3 reads CASSLAGGRANEQFF. CDR3 in DNA: TGTGCCAGCAGCCTAGCGGGGGGGAGGGCCAATGAGCAGTTCTTC. The genes are TRBV6-1 and TRBJ2-1; the match to TRBD2 covers 12 bases. CDR3 length: 15 residues. Germline lookup yields CDR1 MNHNS and CDR2 SASEGT. V trimming: 6 bases; J trimming: 6 bases; junction bases outside the gene matches: 6.

The V and J genes are TRBV5-6 and TRBJ2-2; maybe TRBD1 (6 bases). Per the germline V gene, CDR1 is SGHDT and CDR2 is YYEEEE. The CDR3 sequence is 13 residues long. Deletions cut 4 bases from V and 6 bases from J, with 10 bases between. The DNA for the CDR3 is TGTGCCAGCAGCCTACAGGGTTCCGGGGAGCTGTTTTTT. Encoded protein: CASSLQGSGELFF.

This chain connects TRBV6-1 to TRBJ1-4, with TRBD1 matching 8 bases. V shed 4 bases, J shed 7 bases, and the junction held 11 bases outside the gene matches. The CDR3 extends over 16 amino acids. Germline loops: CDR1 MNHNS, CDR2 SASEGT. CDR3 nucleotide sequence: TGTGCCAGCAGTGGAACGGTGACAGGGGCGGCTGAAAAACTGTTTTTT. Translating it yields CASSGTVTGAAEKLFF.

The chain employs TRBV6-2 or TRBV6-3 and TRBJ2-3; D is perhaps TRBD2 (6 bases). The ends were cut back, 2 bases at V and 0 bases at J, with 9 bases in the middle. The CDR3 runs to 15 residues. The germline V gene has CDR1 MNHEY and CDR2 SVGEGT. The CDR3 sequence is CASSYGGVSTDTQYF. The DNA for the CDR3 is TGTGCCAGCAGTTACGGCGGGGTTAGCACAGATACGCAGTATTTT.

The chain carries TRBV5-1 and TRBJ2-3; D might be TRBD1 (7 bases). The CDR3 consists of 14 residues. Germline loops: CDR1 SGHRS, CDR2 YFSETQ. V lost 0 bases, J lost 5 bases, and 10 bases lay in between. DNA of the CDR3: TGCGCCAGCAGCTTGGGACAGGGAGGAGATACGCAGTATTTT. Translation gives CASSLGQGGDTQYF.

In its sample, this clone was seen many times. The rearrangement joins TRBV19 to TRBJ1-3; no clear D gene. This CDR3 is built from 13 residues. V lost 3 bases, J lost 5 bases, and 8 bases lay in between. Germline-derived CDR1 and CDR2 are LNHDA and SQIVND (reference sequence). In nucleotides, the CDR3 is TGTGCCAGTAGTATGCCCGGTAGAAACACCATATATTTT. Translation gives CASSMPGRNTIYF.

The chain is built from TRBV15 and TRBJ1-1; D is possibly TRBD1 (5 bases). V was trimmed by 2 bases and J by 5 bases, leaving 21 bases between them. The V gene's germline CDR1 is LNHNV and CDR2 YYDKDF (reference sequence). The CDR3 length is 17 residues. CDR3 loop: CATSRWGGVRGETEAFF. The CDR3 DNA is TGTGCCACCAGCAGATGGGGAGGGGTAAGGGGTGAAACTGAAGCTTTCTTT.

The V and J genes are TRBV28 and TRBJ1-2; 9 bases match TRBD1. In germline, CDR1 is MDHEN, CDR2 SYDVKM. The CDR3 has 15 residues. The V gene end was trimmed by 7 bases and the J gene end by 7 bases; junction bases not matched to a gene: 13. The CDR3 DNA is TGTGCCAGCACCGACTCCGGGACAGGGAGTGGTGGCTACACCTTC. Translation gives CASTDSGTGSGGYTF.

CDR3 in DNA: TGTGCCAGCAGTGAAATACAGGGTATCGGGGAGCTGTTTTTT. This sequence encodes CASSEIQGIGELFF. V usage is TRBV2 and J usage is TRBJ2-2; perhaps TRBD1 as D (6 bases). Germline lookup yields CDR1 SNHLY and CDR2 FYNNEI. CDR3 size: 14 residues. With 2 bases removed from V and 7 bases from J, the gap between germline ends came to 11 bases.

This clone has just a few counts. V is TRBV7-2 and J is TRBJ2-5; 8 nucleotides agree with TRBD2. CDR1 SGHTA and CDR2 FQGNSA come from the germline V gene. CDR3 length: 14 amino acids. V was clipped by 4 bases and J by 5 bases; unmatched bases: 6. CDR3 nucleotide sequence: TGTGCCAGCAGCTCCGGGGGGGCTGGTGAGACCCAGTACTTC. Protein: CASSSGGAGETQYF.

The chain links TRBV28 to TRBJ1-1, with TRBD1 matching 7 bases. V was pared by 10 bases and J by 3 bases, with 14 bases of the junction left unmatched. Germline V gene lookup returns CDR1 MDHEN and CDR2 SYDVKM. The CDR3 sequence is 15 residues long. The CDR3, as DNA: TGTGCCACCCACATTTCAGACAGGGTGGACACTGAAGCTTTCTTT. Its protein is CATHISDRVDTEAFF.

This chain joins TRBV19 and TRBJ1-6; D uncertain. The germline CDR1 and CDR2 sequences are LNHDA and SQIVND (reference sequence). V was trimmed by 6 bases and J by 0 bases, leaving 12 bases between them. CDR3 length: 16 amino acids. The CDR3 DNA is TGTGCCAGTAGCCCGACGGGAGACTCCTATAATTCACCCCTCCACTTT. Protein sequence: CASSPTGDSYNSPLHF. The full variable domain, in which reference TRBV19 and TRBJ1-6 provide the parts outside the CDR3, is DGGITQSPKYLFRKEGQNVTLSCEQNLNHDAMYWYRQDPGQGLRLIYYSQIVNDFQKGDIAEGYSVSREKKESFPLTVTSAQKNPTAFYLCASSPTGDSYNSPLHFGNGTRLTVT.

The V gene is TRBV19, the J gene TRBJ1-2, with 9 bases lining up with TRBD1. V shed 7 bases and J 3 bases; nucleotides not matched to a gene: 6. The CDR3 consists of 14 residues. The V gene's germline CDR1 is LNHDA and CDR2 SQIVND (reference sequence). The CDR3 coding sequence is TGTGCCAGTAACCCGGGACAGGGAGACTATGGCTACACCTTC. It yields the protein CASNPGQGDYGYTF.

This clone was counted only a few times. The chain employs TRBV28 and TRBJ2-7; 12 bases map to TRBD2. Germline CDR1 and CDR2: MDHEN and SYDVKM. Trimming took 2 bases from V and 3 from J; bases not matched to a gene: 11. This CDR3 has 18 residues. CDR3 in DNA: TGTGCCAGCAGTTTAAGCCCGAAACTAGCGGGGGGAGACTACGAGCAGTACTTC. Residues: CASSLSPKLAGGDYEQYF. The full variable domain, in which reference TRBV28 and TRBJ2-7 provide the parts outside the CDR3, is DVKVTQSSRYLVKRTGEKVFLECVQDMDHENMFWYRQDPGLGLRLIYFSYDVKMKEKGDIPEGYSVSREKKERFSLILESASTNQTSMYLCASSLSPKLAGGDYEQYFGPGTRLTVT.

The chain joins TRBV19 to TRBJ1-5; 8 bases line up with TRBD1. J gave up 0 bases and V 5 bases, and 15 bases lay outside the gene matches. Germline V lookup: CDR1 LNHDA, CDR2 SQIVND (reference sequence). This CDR3 is 19 amino acids long. Here the CDR3 DNA reads TGTGCCAGTAGTCCTCGTTTTCGGGACAGGATTTATAGCAATCAGCCCCAGCATTTT. Its protein is CASSPRFRDRIYSNQPQHF. The variable domain in full, with the rest retrieved from reference TRBV19 and TRBJ1-5, is DGGITQSPKYLFRKEGQNVTLSCEQNLNHDAMYWYRQDPGQGLRLIYYSQIVNDFQKGDIAEGYSVSREKKESFPLTVTSAQKNPTAFYLCASSPRFRDRIYSNQPQHFGDGTRLSIL.

The genes are TRBV29-1 and TRBJ2-2; 8 bases are shared with TRBD1. Germline assignment: CDR1 SQVTM and CDR2 ANQGSEA. J gave up 1 base and V 5 bases, and 6 bases lay outside the gene matches. CDR3 length: 15 residues. This CDR3 reads CSVRGGTGNTGELFF. DNA of the CDR3: TGCAGCGTTCGCGGCGGGACAGGGAACACCGGGGAGCTGTTTTTT.

The chain joins TRBV7-8 to TRBJ2-1; D possibly corresponds to TRBD2 (5 bases). Trimming cost V 1 base and J 9 bases, with 10 bases left between them. This CDR3 spans 13 amino acids. Germline CDR1 SGHVS, CDR2 FQNEAQ. The CDR3 DNA sequence: TGTGCCAGCAGCTTAGTGGGAGTAAGTGAGCAGTTCTTC. Translating it yields CASSLVGVSEQFF.

The gene calls are TRBV4-2 and TRBJ2-2; possibly TRBD2 for D (6 bases). Germline loops: CDR1 LGHNA, CDR2 YNFKEQ. This CDR3 region has 14 residues. Trimming shortened V by 0 bases and J by 10 bases, and 12 bases separated the two germline ends. In DNA, the CDR3 is TGTGCCAGCAGCCAAGATAGCGGAGCCGAGGAGCTGTTTTTT. Translated: CASSQDSGAEELFF.

The chain recombines TRBV7-2 with TRBJ1-5, with D unclear. Germline V gene lookup returns CDR1 SGHTA and CDR2 FQGNSA. Trimming removed 3 bases at V and 0 bases at J, with 9 bases between. The CDR3 extends over 15 amino acids. This CDR3 is CASSLAVNSNQPQHF. CDR3 bases: TGTGCCAGCAGCTTGGCGGTCAATAGCAATCAGCCCCAGCATTTT. Full variable domain (rest looked up from reference TRBV7-2 and TRBJ1-5): GAGVSQSPSNKVTEKGKDVELRCDPISGHTALYWYRQSLGQGLEFLIYFQGNSAPDKSGLPSDRFSAERTGGSVSTLTIQRTQQEDSAVYLCASSLAVNSNQPQHFGDGTRLSIL.

V and J are TRBV2 and TRBJ2-2; no reliable D call. V was clipped by 6 bases and J by 4 bases, with 15 bases between them. Per germline, CDR1 SNHLY and CDR2 FYNNEI. The CDR3 is 15 residues long. This chain's CDR3 is CASRNMNRVTGELFF. In DNA form, the CDR3 reads TGTGCCAGCAGGAACATGAACAGAGTCACCGGGGAGCTGTTTTTT.